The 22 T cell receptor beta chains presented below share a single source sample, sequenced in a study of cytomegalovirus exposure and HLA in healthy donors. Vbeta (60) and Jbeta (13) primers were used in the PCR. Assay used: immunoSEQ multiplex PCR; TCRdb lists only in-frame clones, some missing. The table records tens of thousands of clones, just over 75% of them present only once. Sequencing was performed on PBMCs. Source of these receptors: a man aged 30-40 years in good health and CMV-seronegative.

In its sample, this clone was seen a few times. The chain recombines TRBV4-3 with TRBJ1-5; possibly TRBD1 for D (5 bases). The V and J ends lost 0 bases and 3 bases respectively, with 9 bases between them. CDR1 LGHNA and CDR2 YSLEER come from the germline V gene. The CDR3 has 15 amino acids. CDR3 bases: TGCGCCAGCAGCCAAGACGGGGGGGACAATCAGCCCCAGCATTTT. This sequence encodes CASSQDGGDNQPQHF.

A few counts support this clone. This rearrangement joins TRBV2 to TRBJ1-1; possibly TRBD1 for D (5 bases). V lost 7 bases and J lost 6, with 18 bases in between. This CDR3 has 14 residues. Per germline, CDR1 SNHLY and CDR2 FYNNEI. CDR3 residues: CASKESGSTAEAFF. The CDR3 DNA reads TGTGCCAGCAAAGAGTCAGGGTCGACGGCTGAAGCTTTCTTT.

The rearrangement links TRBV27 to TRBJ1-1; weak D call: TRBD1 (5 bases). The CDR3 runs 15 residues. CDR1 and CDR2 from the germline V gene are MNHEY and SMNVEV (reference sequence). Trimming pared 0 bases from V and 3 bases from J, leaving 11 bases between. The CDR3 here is CASSLSPRADTEAFF. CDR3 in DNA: TGTGCCAGCAGTTTATCCCCCAGGGCGGACACTGAAGCTTTCTTT.

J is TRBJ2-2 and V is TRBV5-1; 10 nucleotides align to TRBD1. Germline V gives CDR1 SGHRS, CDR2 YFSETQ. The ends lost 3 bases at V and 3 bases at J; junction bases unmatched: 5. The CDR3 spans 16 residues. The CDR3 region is CASSSLTGGDTGELFF. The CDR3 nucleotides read TGCGCCAGCAGCTCCCTGACAGGGGGCGACACCGGGGAGCTGTTTTTT.

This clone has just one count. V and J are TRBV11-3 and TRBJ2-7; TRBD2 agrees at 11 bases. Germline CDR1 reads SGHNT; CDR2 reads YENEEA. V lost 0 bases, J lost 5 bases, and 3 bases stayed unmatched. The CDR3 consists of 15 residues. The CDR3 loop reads CASSLDGTSGDEQYF. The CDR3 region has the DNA TGTGCCAGCAGCTTAGATGGGACTAGCGGCGACGAGCAGTACTTC. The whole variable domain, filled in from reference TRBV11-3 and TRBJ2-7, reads EAGVVQSPRYKIIEKKQPVAFWCNPISGHNTLYWYLQNLGQGPELLIRYENEEAVDDSQLPKDRFSAERLKGVDSTLKIQPAELGDSAVYLCASSLDGTSGDEQYFGPGTRLTVT.

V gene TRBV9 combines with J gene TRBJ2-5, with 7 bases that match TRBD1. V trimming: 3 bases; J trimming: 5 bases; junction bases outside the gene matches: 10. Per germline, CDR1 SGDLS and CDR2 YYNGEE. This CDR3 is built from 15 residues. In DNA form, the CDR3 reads TGTGCCAGCAGCGATCAAAACAGGGGTTTGGAGACCCAGTACTTC. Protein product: CASSDQNRGLETQYF.

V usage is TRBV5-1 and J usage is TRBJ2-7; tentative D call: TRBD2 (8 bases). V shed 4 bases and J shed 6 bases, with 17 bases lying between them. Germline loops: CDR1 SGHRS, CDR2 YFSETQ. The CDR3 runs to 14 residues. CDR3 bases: TGCGCCAGCAGCCCCGGGGGGGACAGTGGCGAGCAGTACGTC. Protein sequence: CASSPGGDSGEQYV.

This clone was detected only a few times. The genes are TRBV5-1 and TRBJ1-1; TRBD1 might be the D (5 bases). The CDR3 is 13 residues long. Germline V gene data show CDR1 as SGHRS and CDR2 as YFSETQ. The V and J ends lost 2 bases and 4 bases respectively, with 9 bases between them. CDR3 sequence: CASSLGVSTEAFF. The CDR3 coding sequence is TGCGCCAGCAGCTTAGGGGTCTCCACTGAAGCTTTCTTT.

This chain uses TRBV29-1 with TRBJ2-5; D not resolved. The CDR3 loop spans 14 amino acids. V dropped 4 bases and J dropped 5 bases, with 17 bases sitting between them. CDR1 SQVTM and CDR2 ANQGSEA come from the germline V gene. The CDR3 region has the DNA TGCAGCGTTGTCTCCCCCTCTGGGCGCGAGACCCAGTACTTC. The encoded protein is CSVVSPSGRETQYF.

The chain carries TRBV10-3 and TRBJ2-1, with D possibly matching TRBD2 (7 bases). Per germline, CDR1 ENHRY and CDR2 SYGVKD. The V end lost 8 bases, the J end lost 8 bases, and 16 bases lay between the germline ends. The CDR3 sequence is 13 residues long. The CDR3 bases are TGTGCCATCTTACCCCGGGGGGCCCATGAGCAGTTCTTC. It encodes CAILPRGAHEQFF.

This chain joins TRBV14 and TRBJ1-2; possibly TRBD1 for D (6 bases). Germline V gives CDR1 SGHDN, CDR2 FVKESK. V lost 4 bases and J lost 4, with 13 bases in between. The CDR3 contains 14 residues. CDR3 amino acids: CASSPGTNLYGYTF. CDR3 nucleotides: TGTGCCAGCAGCCCCGGGACAAACCTCTATGGCTACACCTTC.

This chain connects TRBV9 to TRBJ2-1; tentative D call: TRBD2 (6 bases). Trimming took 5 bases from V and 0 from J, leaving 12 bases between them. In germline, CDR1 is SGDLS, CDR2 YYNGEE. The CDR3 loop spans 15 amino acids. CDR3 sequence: CASSAWDSSYNEQFF. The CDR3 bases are TGTGCCAGCAGTGCTTGGGACTCCTCCTACAATGAGCAGTTCTTC. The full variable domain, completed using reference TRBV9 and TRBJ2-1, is DSGVTQTPKHLITATGQRVTLRCSPRSGDLSVYWYQQSLDQGLQFLIQYYNGEERAKGNILERFSAQQFPDLHSELNLSSLELGDSALYFCASSAWDSSYNEQFFGPGTRLTVL.

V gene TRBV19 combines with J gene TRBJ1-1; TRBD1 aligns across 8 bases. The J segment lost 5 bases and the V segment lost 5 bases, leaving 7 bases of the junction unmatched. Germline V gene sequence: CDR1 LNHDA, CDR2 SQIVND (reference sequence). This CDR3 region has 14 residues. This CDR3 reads CASSAQTGVTEAFF. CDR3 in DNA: TGTGCCAGTAGTGCCCAGACAGGGGTTACTGAAGCTTTCTTT.

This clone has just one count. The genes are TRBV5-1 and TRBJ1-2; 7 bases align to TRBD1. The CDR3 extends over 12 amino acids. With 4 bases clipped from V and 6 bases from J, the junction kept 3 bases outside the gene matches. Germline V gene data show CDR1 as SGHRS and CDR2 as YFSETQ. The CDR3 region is CASSLGQNGYTF. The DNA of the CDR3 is TGCGCCAGCAGCCTGGGACAGAATGGCTACACCTTC.

CDR3 nucleotides: TGTGCCAGCAGCTTAGACAGTGATTATGGCTACACCTTC. Protein product: CASSLDSDYGYTF. The V call is TRBV6-1, the J call TRBJ1-2, with D possibly TRBD1 on 5 matching bases. The germline gives CDR1 MNHNS, CDR2 SASEGT. The germline V and J ends were trimmed by 6 bases and 5 bases, with 13 bases remaining between them. There are 13 residues in the CDR3.

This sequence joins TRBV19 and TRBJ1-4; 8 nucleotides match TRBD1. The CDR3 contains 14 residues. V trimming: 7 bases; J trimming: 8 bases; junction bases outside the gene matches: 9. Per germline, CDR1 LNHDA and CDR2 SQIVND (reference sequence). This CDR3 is CASNEDRVSEKLFF. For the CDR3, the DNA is TGTGCCAGTAATGAGGACAGGGTATCCGAAAAACTGTTTTTT.

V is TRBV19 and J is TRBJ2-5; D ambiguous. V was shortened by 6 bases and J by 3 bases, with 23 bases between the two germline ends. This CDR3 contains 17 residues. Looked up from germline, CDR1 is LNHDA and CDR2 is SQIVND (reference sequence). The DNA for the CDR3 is TGTGCCAGTAGCGAAACTCACTCGGCAGGCCCTAAAGAGACCCAGTACTTC. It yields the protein CASSETHSAGPKETQYF. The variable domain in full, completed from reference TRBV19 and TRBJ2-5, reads DGGITQSPKYLFRKEGQNVTLSCEQNLNHDAMYWYRQDPGQGLRLIYYSQIVNDFQKGDIAEGYSVSREKKESFPLTVTSAQKNPTAFYLCASSETHSAGPKETQYFGPGTRLLVL.

CDR3 amino acids: CSVEAPGEETQYF. The CDR3 DNA is TGCAGCGTTGAAGCTCCAGGGGAAGAGACCCAGTACTTC. The chain combines TRBV29-1 with TRBJ2-5; a weak D match, TRBD1 (6 bases). The CDR3 is 13 amino acids. Germline V CDR1 and CDR2: SQVTM, ANQGSEA. Trimming took off 1 base at V and 3 bases at J, with 9 bases between the two ends.

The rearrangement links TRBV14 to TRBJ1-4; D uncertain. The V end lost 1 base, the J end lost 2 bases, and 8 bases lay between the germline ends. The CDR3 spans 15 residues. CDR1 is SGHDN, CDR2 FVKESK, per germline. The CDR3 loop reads CASSQAKRTNEKLFF. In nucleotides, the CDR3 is TGTGCCAGCAGCCAAGCGAAGCGGACTAATGAAAAACTGTTTTTT.

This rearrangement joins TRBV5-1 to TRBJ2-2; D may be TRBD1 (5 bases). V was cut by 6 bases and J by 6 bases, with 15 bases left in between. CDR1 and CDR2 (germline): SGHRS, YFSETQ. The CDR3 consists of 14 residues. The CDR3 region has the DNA TGCGCCAGCACTAGGGGTGCCTCGGCCGGGGAGCTGTTTTTT. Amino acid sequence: CASTRGASAGELFF.

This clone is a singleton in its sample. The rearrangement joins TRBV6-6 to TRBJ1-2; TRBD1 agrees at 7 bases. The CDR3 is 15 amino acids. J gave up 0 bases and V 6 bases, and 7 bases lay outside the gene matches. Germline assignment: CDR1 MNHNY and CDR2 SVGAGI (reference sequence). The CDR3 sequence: CASSAVDRANYGYTF. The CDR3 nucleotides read TGTGCCAGCAGCGCCGTTGACAGGGCTAACTATGGCTACACCTTC.

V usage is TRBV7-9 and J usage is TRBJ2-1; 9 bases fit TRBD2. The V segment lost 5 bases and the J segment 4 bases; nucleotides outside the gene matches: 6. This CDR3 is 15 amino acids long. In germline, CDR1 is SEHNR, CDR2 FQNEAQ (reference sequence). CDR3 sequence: CASSNLAGPYNEQFF. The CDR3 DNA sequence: TGTGCCAGCAGCAACCTAGCGGGGCCGTACAATGAGCAGTTCTTC.